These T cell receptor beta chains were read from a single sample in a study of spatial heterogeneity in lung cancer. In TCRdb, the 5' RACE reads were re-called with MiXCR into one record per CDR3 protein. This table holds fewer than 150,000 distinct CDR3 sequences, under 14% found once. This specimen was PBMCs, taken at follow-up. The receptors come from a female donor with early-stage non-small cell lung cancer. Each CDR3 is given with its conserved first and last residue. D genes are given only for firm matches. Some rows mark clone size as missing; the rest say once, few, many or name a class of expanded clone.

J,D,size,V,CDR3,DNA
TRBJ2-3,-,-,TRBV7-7,CASSLGFGDTQYF,TGTGCTAGCAGCTTAGGGTTCGGGGATACGCAGTATTTT
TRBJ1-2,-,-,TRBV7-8,CASSSNTAPSYGYTF,TGTGCCAGCAGCTCAAACACCGCTCCCTCCTATGGCTACACCTTC
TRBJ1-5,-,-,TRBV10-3,CATRTPYSNQPQHF,TGTGCCACCAGGACCCCTTATAGCAATCAGCCCCAGCATTTT
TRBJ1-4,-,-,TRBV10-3,CATSPNRETNEKLFF,TGTGCCACCAGCCCCAACAGGGAAACTAATGAAAAACTGTTTTTT
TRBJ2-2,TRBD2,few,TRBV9,CASSARLAGAVGELFF,TGTGCCAGCAGCGCGAGACTAGCGGGAGCAGTCGGGGAGCTGTTTTTT
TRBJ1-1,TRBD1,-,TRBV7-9,CASSYITGTAEAFF,TGTGCCAGCAGCTATATTACAGGGACAGCTGAAGCTTTCTTT
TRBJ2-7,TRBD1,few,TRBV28,CASRSGQGQEQYF,TGTGCCAGCAGATCCGGACAGGGACAAGAGCAGTACTTC
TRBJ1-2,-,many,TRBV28,CASSPPGETYGYTF,TGTGCCAGCAGTCCTCCAGGGGAAACCTATGGCTACACCTTC
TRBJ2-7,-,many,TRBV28,CASSTYYEQYF,TGTGCCAGCAGTACCTACTACGAGCAGTACTTC
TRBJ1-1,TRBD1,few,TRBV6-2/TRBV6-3,CASNQGVNEAFF,TGTGCCAGCAATCAGGGGGTAAATGAAGCTTTCTTT
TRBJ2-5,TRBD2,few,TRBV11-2,CASSLASLAAQETQYF,TGTGCCAGCAGCTTAGCATCTCTAGCGGCCCAAGAGACCCAGTACTTC
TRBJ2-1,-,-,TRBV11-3,CASSSRLYNEQFF,TGTGCCAGCAGCTCACGGCTCTACAATGAGCAGTTCTTC
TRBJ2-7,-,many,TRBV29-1,CSVEGRQAPYEQYF,TGCAGCGTGGAGGGGCGACAGGCCCCCTACGAGCAGTACTTC
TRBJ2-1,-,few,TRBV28,CASSLFRTRRDEQFF,TGTGCCAGCAGTTTATTTAGGACCCGTCGGGATGAGCAGTTCTTC
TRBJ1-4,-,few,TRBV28,CASSLLYRKLFF,TGTGCCAGCAGTTTATTGTACCGAAAACTGTTTTTT
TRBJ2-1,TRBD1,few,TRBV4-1,CASSQEGRGYNEQFF,TGCGCCAGCAGCCAAGAGGGCAGGGGGTACAATGAGCAGTTCTTC